This T cell receptor (beta chain) was observed in a study of shared clonotypes between healthy human individuals. Study-wide background: Donors consisted of a couple of women and a few men between 18 and 49.

Concerning this clone itself: Its antigen is not known.

The study's findings and limits: Relative to their counterparts shared across all four donors, non-shared clonotypes exhibited diminished generation probabilities. What rarefaction showed was incomplete sorted-subset sequencing despite large depth.

Deep-level assay runs were performed. TCRdb's copy holds only in-frame clones and misses some; the assay was immunoSEQ multiplex PCR. The sample lists under 2,000,000 clones, roughly 94% occurring once. Cells designated naive CD8 were CD45RO-negative and were positively selected for CCR7, with terminally differentiated effector memory CD45RA+ cells excluded. Material for sequencing was naive CD8+ T cells sorted from blood. The sequence was obtained from a man younger than 30 in good health.

CDR3 nucleotide sequence: TGTGCCAGCAGCGTAGGTTCTAGCGGGAACGATGAGCAGTTCTTC. This codes for CASSVGSSGNDEQFF. The chain is built from TRBV9 and TRBJ2-1; 9 nucleotides line up with TRBD2. CDR1 is SGDLS, CDR2 YYNGEE, per germline. This CDR3 has 15 residues. V lost 0 bases to trimming and J lost 8 bases; unmatched junction nucleotides: 6.